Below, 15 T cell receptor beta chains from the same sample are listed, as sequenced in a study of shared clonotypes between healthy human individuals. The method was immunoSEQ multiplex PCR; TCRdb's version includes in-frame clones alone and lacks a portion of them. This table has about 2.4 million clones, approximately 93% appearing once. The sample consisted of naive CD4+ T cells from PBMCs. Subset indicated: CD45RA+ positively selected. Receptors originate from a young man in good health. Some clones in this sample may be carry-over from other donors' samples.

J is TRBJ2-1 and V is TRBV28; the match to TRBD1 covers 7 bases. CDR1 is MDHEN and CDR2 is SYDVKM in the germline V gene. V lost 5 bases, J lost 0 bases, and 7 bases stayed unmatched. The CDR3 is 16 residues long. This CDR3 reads CASSPRQGFSYNEQFF. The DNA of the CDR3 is TGTGCCAGCAGTCCCCGACAGGGATTCTCCTACAATGAGCAGTTCTTC.

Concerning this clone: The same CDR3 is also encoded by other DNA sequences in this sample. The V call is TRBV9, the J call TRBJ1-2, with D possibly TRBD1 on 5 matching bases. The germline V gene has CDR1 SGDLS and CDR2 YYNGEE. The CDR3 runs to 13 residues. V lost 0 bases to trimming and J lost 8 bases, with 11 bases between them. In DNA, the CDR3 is TGTGCCAGCAGCGTAGGCGGGGCCCGAGGCTACACCTTC. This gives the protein CASSVGGARGYTF.

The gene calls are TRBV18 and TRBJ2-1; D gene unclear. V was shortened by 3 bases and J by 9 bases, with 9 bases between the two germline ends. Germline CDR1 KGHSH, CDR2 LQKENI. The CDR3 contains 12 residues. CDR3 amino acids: CASSPGLGEQFF. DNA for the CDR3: TGTGCCAGCTCACCGGGTTTAGGTGAGCAGTTCTTC.

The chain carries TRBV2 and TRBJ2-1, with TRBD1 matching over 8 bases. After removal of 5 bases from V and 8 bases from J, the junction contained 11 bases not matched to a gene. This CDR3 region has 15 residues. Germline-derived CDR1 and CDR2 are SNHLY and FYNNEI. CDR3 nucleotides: TGTGCCAGCAGTATGGCGGGGCAGGGGGCATATGAGCAGTTCTTC. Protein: CASSMAGQGAYEQFF.

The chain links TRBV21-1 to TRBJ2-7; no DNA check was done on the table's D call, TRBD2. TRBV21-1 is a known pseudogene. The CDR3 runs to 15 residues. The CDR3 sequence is CASSTTTVSSYEQYF. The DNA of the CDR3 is TGTGCCAGCAGCACAACGACTGTGAGCTCCTACGAGCAGTACTTC.

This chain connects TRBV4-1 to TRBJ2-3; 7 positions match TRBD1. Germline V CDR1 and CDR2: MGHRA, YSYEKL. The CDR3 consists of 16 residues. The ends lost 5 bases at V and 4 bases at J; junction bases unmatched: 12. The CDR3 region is CASSSRTGLKADTQYF. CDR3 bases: TGCGCCAGCAGCTCCCGGACAGGCTTAAAAGCAGATACGCAGTATTTT.

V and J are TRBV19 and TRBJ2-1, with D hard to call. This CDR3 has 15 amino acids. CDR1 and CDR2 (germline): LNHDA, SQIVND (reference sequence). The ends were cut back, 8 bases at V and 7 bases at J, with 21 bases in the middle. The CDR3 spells CASRVGIVSVNEQFF. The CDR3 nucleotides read TGTGCCAGTCGTGTGGGGATTGTGTCGGTTAATGAGCAGTTCTTC.

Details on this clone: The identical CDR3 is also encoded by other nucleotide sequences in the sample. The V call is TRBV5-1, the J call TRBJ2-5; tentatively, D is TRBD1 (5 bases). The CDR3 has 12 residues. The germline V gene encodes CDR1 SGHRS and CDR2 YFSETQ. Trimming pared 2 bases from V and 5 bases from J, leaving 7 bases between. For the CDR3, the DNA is TGCGCCAGCAGCTTTGCAGGGGAGACCCAGTACTTC. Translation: CASSFAGETQYF.

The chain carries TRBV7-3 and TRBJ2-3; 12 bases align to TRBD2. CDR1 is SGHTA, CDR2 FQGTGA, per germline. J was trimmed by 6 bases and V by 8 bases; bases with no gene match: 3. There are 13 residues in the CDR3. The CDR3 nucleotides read TGTGCCAGCGGGACTAGCGGGTGGGATACGCAGTATTTT. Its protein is CASGTSGWDTQYF.

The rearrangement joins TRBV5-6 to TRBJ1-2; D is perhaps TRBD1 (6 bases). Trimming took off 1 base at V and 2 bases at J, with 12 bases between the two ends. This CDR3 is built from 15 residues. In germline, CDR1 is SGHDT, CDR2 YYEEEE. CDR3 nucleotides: TGTGCCAGCAGCTTGCGGGGGCCAACCAACTATGGCTACACCTTC. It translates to CASSLRGPTNYGYTF.

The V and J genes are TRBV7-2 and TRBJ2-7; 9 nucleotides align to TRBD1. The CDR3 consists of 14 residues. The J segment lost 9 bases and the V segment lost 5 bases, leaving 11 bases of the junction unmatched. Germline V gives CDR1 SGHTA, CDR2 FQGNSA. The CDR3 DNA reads TGTGCCAGCAGCCCGCGGACAGGGGACTTCGGGCAGTACTTC. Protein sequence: CASSPRTGDFGQYF.

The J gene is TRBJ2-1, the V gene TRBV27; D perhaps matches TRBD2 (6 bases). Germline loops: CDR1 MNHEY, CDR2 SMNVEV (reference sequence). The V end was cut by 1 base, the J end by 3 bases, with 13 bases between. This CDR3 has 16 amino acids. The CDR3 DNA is TGTGCCAGCAGTTTATGGCTAGTGGAGGGCTACAATGAGCAGTTCTTC. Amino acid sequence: CASSLWLVEGYNEQFF.

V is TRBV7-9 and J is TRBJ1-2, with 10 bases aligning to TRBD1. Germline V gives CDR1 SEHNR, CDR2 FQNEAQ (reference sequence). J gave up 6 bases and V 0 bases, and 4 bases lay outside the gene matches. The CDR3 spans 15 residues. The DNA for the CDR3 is TGTGCCAGCAGCTTAGCGTCCGGGACAGGGGATGGCTACACCTTC. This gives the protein CASSLASGTGDGYTF.

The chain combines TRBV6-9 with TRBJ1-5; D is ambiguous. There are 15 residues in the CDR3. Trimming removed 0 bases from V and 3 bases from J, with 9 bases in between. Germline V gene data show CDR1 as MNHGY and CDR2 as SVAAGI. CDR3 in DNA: TGTGCCAGCAGTTATTCAACCCAGGTCAATCAGCCCCAGCATTTT. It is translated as CASSYSTQVNQPQHF.

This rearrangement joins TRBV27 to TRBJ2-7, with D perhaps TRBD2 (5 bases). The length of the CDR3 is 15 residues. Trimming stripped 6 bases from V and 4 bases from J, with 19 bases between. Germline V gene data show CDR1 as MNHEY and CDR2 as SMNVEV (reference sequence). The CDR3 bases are TGTGCCAGCAGCCCTGGCGGGCGGCTTGTATACGAGCAGTACTTC. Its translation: CASSPGGRLVYEQYF.